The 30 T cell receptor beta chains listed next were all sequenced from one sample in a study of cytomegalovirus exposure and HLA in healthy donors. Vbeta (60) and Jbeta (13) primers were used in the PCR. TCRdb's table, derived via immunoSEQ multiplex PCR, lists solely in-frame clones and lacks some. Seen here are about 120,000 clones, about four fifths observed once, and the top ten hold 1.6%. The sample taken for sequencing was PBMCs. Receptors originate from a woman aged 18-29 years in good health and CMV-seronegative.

CDR3 amino acids: CASSLALGNQPQHF. In nucleotides, the CDR3 is TGTGCCAGCAGCTTAGCCCTAGGAAATCAGCCCCAGCATTTT. This chain joins TRBV7-8 and TRBJ1-5; no clear D. Trimming stripped 0 bases from V and 4 bases from J, with 7 bases between. CDR1 and CDR2 from the germline V gene are SGHVS and FQNEAQ. This CDR3 comprises 14 residues.

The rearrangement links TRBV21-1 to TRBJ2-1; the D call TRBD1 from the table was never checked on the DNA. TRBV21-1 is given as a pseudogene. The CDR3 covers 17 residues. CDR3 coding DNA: TGTGCCAGCAGCAAAGCCAGAAGTGGGGGCCATTTCGATGAGCAGTTCTTC. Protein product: CASSKARSGGHFDEQFF.

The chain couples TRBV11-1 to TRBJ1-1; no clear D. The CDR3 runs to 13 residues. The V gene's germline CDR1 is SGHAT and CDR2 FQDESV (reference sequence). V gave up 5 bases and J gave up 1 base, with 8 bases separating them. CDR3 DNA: TGTGCCAGCAGCCGAGAGGGGAACACTGAAGCTTTCTTT. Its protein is CASSREGNTEAFF.

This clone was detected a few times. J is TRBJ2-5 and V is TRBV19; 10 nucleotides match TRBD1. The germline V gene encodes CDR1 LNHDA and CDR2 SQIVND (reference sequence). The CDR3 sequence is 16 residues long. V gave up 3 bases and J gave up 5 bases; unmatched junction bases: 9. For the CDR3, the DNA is TGTGCCAGTAGTATCGTCCTGGGGACAGGGGATGAGACCCAGTACTTC. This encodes CASSIVLGTGDETQYF.

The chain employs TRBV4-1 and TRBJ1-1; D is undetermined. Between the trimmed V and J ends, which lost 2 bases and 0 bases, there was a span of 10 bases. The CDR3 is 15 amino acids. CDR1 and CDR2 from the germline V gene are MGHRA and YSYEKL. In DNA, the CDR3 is TGCGCCAGCAGCCAACGGACGGACTTGAACACTGAAGCTTTCTTT. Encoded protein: CASSQRTDLNTEAFF.

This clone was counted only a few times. CDR3 protein: CASSLAWPRQFF. CDR3 nucleotides: TGTGCCAGCAGCTTAGCTTGGCCTAGGCAGTTCTTC. The genes are TRBV7-8 and TRBJ2-1; D gene uncertain. The CDR3 covers 12 residues. Trimming took 0 bases from V and 12 from J, leaving 9 bases between them. Germline V gene data show CDR1 as SGHVS and CDR2 as FQNEAQ.

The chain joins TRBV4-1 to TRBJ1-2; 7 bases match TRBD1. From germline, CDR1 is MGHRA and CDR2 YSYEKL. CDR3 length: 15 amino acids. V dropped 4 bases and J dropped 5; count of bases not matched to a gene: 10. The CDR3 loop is CASSLDRVGPYGYTF. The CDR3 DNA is TGCGCCAGCAGCCTTGACAGGGTAGGTCCGTATGGCTACACCTTC.

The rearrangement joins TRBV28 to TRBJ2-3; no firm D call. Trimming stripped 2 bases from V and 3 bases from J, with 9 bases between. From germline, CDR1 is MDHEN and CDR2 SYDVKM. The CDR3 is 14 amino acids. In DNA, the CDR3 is TGTGCCAGCAGTTTAGTTGGGCAAACAGATACGCAGTATTTT. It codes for CASSLVGQTDTQYF.

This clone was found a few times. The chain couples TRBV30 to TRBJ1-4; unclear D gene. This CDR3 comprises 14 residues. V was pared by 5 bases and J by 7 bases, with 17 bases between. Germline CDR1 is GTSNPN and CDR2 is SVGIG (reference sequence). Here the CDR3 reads CAWAPLTPGEKLFF. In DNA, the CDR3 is TGTGCCTGGGCACCTCTAACCCCGGGTGAAAAACTGTTTTTT.

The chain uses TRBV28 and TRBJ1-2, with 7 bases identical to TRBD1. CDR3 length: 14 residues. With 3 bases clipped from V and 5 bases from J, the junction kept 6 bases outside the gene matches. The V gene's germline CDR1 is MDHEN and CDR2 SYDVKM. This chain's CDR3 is CASSFGTAGYGYTF. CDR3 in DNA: TGTGCCAGCAGTTTCGGGACAGCCGGGTATGGCTACACCTTC.

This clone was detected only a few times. CDR3: CASSLDRLAGGTNNEQFF. CDR3 DNA: TGTGCCAGCAGCTTAGATCGGCTAGCGGGGGGGACTAACAATGAGCAGTTCTTC. The rearrangement joins TRBV11-2 to TRBJ2-1; 12 bases are a match to TRBD2. The CDR3 totals 18 residues. Germline trimming cut 0 bases from V and 5 bases from J; bases unmatched to any gene: 8. The germline V gene encodes CDR1 SGHAT and CDR2 FQNNGV.

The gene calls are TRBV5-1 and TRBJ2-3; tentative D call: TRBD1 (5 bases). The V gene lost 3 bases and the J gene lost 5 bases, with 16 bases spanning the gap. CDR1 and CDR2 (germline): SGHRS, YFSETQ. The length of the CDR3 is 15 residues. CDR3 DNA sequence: TGCGCCAGCAGCTCGACAGTGGACGACGGAGATACGCAGTATTTT. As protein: CASSSTVDDGDTQYF.

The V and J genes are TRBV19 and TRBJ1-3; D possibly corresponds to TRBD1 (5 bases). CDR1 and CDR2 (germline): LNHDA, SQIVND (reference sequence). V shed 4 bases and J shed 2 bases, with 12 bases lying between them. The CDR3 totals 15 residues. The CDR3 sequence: CASSTPGLAGNTIYF. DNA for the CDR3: TGTGCCAGTAGTACCCCGGGACTAGCTGGAAACACCATATATTTT.

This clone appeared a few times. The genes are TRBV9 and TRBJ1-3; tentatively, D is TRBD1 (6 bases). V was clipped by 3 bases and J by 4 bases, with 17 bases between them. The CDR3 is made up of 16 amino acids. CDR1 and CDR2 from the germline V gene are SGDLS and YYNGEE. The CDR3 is CASSASPTGIGNTIYF. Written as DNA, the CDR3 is TGTGCCAGCAGCGCCTCACCGACAGGCATAGGAAACACCATATATTTT.

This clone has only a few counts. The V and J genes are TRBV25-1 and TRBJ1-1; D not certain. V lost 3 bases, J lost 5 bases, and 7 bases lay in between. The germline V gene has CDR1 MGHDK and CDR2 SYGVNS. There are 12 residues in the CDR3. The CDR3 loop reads CASSEHMTEAFF. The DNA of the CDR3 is TGTGCCAGCAGTGAGCACATGACTGAAGCTTTCTTT.

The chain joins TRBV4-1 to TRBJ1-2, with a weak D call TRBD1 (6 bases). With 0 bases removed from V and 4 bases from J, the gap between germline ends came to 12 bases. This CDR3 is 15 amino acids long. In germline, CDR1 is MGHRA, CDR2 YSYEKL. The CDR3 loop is CASSQEGAKFYGYTF. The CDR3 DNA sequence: TGCGCCAGCAGCCAAGAGGGGGCCAAGTTCTATGGCTACACCTTC.

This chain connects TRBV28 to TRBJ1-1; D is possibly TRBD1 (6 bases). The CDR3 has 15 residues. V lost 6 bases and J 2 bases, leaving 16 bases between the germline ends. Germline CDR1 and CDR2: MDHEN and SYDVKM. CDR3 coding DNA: TGTGCCAGCAGGGAAACTGGACAGACTAACACTGAAGCTTTCTTT. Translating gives CASRETGQTNTEAFF.

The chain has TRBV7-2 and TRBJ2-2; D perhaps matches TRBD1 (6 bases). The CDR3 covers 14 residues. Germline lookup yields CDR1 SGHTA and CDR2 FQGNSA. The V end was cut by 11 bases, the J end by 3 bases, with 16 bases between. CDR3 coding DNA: TGTGCCCTCGCAGGGGTTGTGGACACCGGGGAGCTGTTTTTT. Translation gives CALAGVVDTGELFF.

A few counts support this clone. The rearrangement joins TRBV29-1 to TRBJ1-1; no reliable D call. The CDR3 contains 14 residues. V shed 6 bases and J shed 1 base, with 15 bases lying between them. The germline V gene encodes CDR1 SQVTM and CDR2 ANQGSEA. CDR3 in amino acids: CSVTLTRPNTEAFF. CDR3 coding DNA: TGCAGCGTGACATTGACGCGACCGAACACTGAAGCTTTCTTT.

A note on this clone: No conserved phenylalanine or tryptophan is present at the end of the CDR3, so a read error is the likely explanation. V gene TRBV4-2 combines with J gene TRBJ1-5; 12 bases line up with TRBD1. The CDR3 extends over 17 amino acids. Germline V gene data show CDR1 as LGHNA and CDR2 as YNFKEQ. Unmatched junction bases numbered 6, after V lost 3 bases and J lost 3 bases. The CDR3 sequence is CASSQGQGAPDNQPQHV. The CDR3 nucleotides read TGTGCCAGCAGCCAGGGACAGGGGGCTCCCGACAATCAGCCCCAGCATGTT.

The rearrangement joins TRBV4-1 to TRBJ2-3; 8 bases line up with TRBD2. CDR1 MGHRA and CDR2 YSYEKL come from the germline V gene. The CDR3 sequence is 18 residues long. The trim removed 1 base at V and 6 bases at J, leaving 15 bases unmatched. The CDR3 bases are TGCGCCAGCAGCCAAGTCAGTGGGCGGGGGGCGGTAACGGATACGCAGTATTTT. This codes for CASSQVSGRGAVTDTQYF.

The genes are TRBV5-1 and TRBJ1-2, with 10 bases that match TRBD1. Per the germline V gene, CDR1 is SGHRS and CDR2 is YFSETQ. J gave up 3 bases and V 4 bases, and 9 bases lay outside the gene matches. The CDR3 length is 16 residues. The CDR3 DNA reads TGCGCCAGCAGCCCTTGGGACAGGGGAACCGACTATGGCTACACCTTC. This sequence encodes CASSPWDRGTDYGYTF. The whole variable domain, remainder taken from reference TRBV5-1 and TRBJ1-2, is KAGVTQTPRYLIKTRGQQVTLSCSPISGHRSVSWYQQTPGQGLQFLFEYFSETQRNKGNFPGRFSGRQFSNSRSEMNVSTLELGDSALYLCASSPWDRGTDYGYTFGSGTRLTVV.

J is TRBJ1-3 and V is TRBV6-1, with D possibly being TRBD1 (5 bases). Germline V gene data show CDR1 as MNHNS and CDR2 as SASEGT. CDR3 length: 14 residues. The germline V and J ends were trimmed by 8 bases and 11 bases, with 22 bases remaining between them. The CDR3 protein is CASQLGGEPSSIYF. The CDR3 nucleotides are TGTGCCAGCCAGTTGGGGGGGGAGCCCAGCTCCATATATTTT.

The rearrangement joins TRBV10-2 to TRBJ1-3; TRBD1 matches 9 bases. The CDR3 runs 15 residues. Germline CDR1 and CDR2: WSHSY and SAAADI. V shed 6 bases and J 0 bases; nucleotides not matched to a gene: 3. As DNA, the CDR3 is TGCGCCAGCAGGGCGACAGGGGGCTCTGGAAACACCATATATTTT. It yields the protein CASRATGGSGNTIYF.

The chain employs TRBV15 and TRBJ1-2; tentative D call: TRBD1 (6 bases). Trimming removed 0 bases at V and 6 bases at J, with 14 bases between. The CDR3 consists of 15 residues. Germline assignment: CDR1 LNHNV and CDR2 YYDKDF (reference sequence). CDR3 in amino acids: CATSREDGGSDGYTF. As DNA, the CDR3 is TGTGCCACCAGCAGAGAGGATGGGGGCTCTGATGGCTACACCTTC.

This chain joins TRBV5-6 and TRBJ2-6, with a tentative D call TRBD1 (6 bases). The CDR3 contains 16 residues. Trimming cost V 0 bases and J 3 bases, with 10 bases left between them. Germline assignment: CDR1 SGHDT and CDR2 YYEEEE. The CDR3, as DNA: TGTGCCAGCAGCTTGGAGGCAGGGGATGGGGCCAACGTCCTGACTTTC. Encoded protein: CASSLEAGDGANVLTF.

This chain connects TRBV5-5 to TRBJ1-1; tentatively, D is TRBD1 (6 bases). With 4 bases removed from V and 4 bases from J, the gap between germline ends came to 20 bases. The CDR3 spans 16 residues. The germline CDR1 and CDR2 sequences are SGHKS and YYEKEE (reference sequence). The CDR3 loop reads CASSPGVGGRGTEAFF. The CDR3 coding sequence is TGTGCCAGCAGCCCTGGAGTAGGGGGTAGGGGCACTGAAGCTTTCTTT.

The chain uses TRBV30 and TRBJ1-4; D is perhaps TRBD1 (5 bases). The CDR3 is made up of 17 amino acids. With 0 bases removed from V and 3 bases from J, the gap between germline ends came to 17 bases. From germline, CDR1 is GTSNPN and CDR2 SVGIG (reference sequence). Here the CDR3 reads CAWSVPRGATSNEKLFF. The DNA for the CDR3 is TGTGCCTGGAGTGTACCTCGCGGGGCGACCTCTAATGAAAAACTGTTTTTT.

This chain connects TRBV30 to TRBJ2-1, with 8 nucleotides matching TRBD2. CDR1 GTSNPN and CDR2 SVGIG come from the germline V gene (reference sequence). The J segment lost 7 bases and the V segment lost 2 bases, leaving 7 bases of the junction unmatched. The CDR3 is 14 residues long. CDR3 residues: CAWSPGTGGNEQFF. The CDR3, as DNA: TGTGCCTGGAGTCCCGGGACGGGAGGGAATGAGCAGTTCTTC. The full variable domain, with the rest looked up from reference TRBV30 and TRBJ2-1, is SQTIHQWPATLVQPVGSPLSLECTVEGTSNPNLYWYRQAAGRGLQLLFYSVGIGQISSEVPQNLSASRPQDRQFILSSKKLLLSDSGFYLCAWSPGTGGNEQFFGPGTRLTVL.

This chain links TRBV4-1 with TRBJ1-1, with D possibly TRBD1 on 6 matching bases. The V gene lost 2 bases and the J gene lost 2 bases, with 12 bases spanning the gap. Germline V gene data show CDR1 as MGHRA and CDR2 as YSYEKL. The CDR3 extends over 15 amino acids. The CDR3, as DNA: TGCGCCAGCAGCCAACAGGGGACATATAACACTGAAGCTTTCTTT. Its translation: CASSQQGTYNTEAFF.